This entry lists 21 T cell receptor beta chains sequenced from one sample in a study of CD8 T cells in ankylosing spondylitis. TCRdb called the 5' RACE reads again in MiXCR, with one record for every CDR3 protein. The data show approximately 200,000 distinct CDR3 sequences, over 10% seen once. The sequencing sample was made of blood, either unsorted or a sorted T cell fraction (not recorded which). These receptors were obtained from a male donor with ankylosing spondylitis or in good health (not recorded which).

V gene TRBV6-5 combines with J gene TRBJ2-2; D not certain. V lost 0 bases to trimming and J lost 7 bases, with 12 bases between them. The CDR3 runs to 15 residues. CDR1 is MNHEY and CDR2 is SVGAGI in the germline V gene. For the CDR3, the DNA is TGTGCCAGCAGTTACTCAAGACCCTCGGGCGGGGAGCTGTTTTTT. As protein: CASSYSRPSGGELFF.

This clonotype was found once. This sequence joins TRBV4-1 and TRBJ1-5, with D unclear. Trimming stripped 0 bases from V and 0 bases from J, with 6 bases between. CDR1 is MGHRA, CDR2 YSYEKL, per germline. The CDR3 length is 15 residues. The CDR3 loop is CASSQDRDSNQPQHF. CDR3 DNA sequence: TGCGCCAGCAGCCAAGATAGGGATAGCAATCAGCCCCAGCATTTT.

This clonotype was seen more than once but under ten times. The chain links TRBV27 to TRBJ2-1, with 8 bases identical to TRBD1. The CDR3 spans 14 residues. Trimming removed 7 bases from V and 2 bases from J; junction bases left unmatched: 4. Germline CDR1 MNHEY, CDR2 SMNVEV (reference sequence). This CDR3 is CASTPGGPYNEQFF. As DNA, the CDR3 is TGTGCCAGCACCCCAGGGGGCCCCTACAATGAGCAGTTCTTC.

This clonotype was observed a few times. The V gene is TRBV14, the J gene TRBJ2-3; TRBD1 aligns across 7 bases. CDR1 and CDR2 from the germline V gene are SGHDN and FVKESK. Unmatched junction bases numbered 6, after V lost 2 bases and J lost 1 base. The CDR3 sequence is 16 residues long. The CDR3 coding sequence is TGTGCCAGCAGCCAAACAGGGGCCTGGGGCACAGATACGCAGTATTTT. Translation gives CASSQTGAWGTDTQYF.

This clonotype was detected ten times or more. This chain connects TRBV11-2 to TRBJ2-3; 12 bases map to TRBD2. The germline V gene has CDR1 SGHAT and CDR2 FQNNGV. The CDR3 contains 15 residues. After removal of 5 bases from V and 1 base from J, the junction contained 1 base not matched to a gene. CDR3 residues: CASSGLAGRTDTQYF. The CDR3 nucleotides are TGTGCCAGCAGCGGACTAGCGGGGCGCACAGATACGCAGTATTTT.

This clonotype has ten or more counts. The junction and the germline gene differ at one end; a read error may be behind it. The CDR3 loop is CASGFSLDGRYEQYF. The CDR3 coding sequence is TGTGCCAGCGGCTTTTCGTTGGACGGCAGGTACGAGCAGTACTTC. This chain uses TRBV7-9 with TRBJ2-7; D remains unclear. Germline CDR1 is SEHNR and CDR2 is FQNEAQ (reference sequence). CDR3 length: 15 amino acids.

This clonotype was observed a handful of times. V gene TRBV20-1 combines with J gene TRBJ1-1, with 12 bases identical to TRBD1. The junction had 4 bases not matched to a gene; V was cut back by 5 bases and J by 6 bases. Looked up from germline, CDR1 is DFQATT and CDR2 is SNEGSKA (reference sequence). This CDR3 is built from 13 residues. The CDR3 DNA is TGCAGTGCTCGAGGGACAGGGGGCCCTGAAGCTTTCTTT. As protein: CSARGTGGPEAFF.

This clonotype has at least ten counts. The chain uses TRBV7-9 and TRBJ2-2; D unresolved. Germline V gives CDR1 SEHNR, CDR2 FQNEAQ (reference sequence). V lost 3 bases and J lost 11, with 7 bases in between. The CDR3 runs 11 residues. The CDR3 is CASSFLGELFF. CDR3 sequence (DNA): TGTGCCAGCAGCTTCCTCGGCGAGCTGTTTTTT.

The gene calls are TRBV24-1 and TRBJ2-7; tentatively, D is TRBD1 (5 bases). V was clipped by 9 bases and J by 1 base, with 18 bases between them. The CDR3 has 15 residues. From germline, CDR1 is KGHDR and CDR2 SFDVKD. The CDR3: CATGVDKSRSYEQYF. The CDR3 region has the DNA TGTGCCACCGGGGTGGACAAGTCGAGGTCCTACGAGCAGTACTTC.

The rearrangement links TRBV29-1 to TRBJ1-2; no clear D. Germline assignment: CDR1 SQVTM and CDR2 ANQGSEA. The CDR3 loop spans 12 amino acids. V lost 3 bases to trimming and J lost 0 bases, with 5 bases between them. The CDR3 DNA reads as TGCAGCGTTGACTTGGCTAACTATGGCTACACCTTC. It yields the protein CSVDLANYGYTF.

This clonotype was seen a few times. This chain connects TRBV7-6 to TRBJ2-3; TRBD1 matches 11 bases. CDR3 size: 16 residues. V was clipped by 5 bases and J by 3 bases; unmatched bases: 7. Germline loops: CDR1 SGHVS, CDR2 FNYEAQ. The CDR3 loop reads CASSPRTGGLTDTQYF. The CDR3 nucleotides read TGTGCCAGCAGCCCCCGGACAGGGGGCTTAACAGATACGCAGTATTTT.

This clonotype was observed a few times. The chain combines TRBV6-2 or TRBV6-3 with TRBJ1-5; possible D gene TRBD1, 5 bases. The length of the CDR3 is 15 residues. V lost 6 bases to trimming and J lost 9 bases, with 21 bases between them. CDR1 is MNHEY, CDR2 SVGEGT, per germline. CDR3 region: CASRADMFQAGPQHF. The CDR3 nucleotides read TGTGCCAGCAGGGCGGACATGTTCCAGGCAGGGCCCCAGCATTTT.

CDR3 residues: CASSSNPGTDYEQYF. The CDR3 DNA follows: TGTGCCAGCTCATCCAATCCCGGGACTGATTACGAGCAGTACTTC. The gene calls are TRBV18 and TRBJ2-7; tentatively, D is TRBD2 (6 bases). Looked up from germline, CDR1 is KGHSH and CDR2 is LQKENI. V was clipped by 5 bases and J by 4 bases, with 18 bases between them. This CDR3 spans 15 amino acids.

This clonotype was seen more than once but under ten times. The chain's CDR3 is CSASASGPSYEQYF. The CDR3 DNA sequence: TGCAGTGCTAGCGCTAGCGGTCCCTCCTACGAGCAGTACTTC. The chain joins TRBV20-1 to TRBJ2-7; the match to TRBD2 covers 7 bases. V shed 3 bases, J shed 0 bases, and the junction held 5 bases outside the gene matches. The CDR3 runs 14 residues. Germline V gene sequence: CDR1 DFQATT, CDR2 SNEGSKA (reference sequence).

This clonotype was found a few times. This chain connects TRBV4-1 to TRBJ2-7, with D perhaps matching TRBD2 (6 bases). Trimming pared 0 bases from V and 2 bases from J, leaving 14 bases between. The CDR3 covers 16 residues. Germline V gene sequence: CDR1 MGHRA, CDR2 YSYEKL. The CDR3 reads CASSQDSRENAYEQYF. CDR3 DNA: TGCGCCAGCAGCCAAGATTCCCGGGAGAACGCCTACGAGCAGTACTTC.

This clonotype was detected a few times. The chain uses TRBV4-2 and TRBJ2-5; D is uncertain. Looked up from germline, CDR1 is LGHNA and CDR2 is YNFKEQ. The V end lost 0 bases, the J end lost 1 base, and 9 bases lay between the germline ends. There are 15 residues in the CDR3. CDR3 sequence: CASSQEIGGQETQYF. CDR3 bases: TGTGCCAGCAGCCAAGAAATAGGCGGCCAAGAGACCCAGTACTTC.

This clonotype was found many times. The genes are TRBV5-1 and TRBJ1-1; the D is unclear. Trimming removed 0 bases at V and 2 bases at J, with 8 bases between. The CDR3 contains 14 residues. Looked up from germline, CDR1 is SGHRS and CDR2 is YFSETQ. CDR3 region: CASSLGQANTEAFF. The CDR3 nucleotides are TGCGCCAGCAGCTTGGGGCAGGCTAACACTGAAGCTTTCTTT.

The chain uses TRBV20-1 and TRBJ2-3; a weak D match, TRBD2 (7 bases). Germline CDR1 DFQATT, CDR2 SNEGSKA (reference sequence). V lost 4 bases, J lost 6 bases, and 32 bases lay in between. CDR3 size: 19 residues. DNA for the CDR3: TGCAGTGCTAAACGAAGGGGAGGGGCACAGGGACCCGCATTGGATACGCAGTATTTT. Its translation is CSAKRRGGAQGPALDTQYF.

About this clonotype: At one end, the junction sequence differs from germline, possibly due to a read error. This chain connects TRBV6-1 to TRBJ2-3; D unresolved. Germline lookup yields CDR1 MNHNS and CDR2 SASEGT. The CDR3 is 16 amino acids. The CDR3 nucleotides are TGTGCCAGCAGAGAAGATACAGTGGGTTCCACAGATACGCAGTATTTT. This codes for CASREDTVGSTDTQYF.

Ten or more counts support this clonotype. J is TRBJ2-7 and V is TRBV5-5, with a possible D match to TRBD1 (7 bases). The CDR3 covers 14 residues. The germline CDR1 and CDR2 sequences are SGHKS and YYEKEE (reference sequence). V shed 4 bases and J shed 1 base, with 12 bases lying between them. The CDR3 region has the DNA TGTGCCAGCAGCCCGGGGGACAGTTCCTACGAGCAGTACTTC. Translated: CASSPGDSSYEQYF.

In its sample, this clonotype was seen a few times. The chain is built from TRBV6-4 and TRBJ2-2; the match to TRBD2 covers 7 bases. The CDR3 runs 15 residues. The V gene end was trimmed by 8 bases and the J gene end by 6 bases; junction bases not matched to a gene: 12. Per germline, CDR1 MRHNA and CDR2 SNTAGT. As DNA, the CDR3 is TGTGCCAGCGCCGAGGTTGGACTAGAATCCGGGGAGCTGTTTTTT. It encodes CASAEVGLESGELFF.